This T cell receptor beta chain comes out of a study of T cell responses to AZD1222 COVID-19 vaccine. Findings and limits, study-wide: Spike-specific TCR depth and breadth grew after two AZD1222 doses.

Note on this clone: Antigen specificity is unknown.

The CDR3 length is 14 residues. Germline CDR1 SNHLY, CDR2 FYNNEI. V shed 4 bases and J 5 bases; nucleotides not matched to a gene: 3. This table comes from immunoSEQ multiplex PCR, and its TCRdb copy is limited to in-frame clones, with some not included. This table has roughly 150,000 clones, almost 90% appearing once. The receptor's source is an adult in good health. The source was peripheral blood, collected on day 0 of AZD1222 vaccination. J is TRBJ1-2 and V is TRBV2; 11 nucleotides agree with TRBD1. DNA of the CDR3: TGTGCCAGCAGTGGGGGACAGGGGGGATATGGCTACACCTTC. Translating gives CASSGGQGGYGYTF.